Listed below are T cell receptor beta chains from one sample, sequenced in a study of T cell responses to AZD1222 COVID-19 vaccine. Sequenced by immunoSEQ multiplex PCR; TCRdb stores in-frame clones only, minus some. The data hold roughly 120,000 clones, with approximately 94% observed a single time. The material sequenced was peripheral blood, taken 28 days after the second AZD1222 dose. The receptors were gathered from an adult who received the AZD1222 COVID-19 vaccine. CDR3s include the opening cysteine and the closing phenylalanine or tryptophan. D genes are given only for firm matches.

j_call v_call d_call cdr3_aa
TRBJ2-2 TRBV4-1 - CASSQVRNTGELFF
TRBJ1-2 TRBV7-8 - CASSPSRAGGYTF
TRBJ1-1 TRBV5-1 - CASRFFGGNTEAFF
TRBJ2-5 TRBV7-7 - CASSLGGAGETQYF
TRBJ2-7 TRBV3-1/TRBV3-2 - CASSQVSAQSYEQYF
TRBJ1-2 TRBV11-2 - CASSFSREGYTF
TRBJ1-2 TRBV3-1/TRBV3-2 - CASSLSGAYGYTF
TRBJ1-1 TRBV4-1 - CASSQGYGGMNTEAFF
TRBJ1-2 TRBV29-1 - CSVGGRANYGYTF
TRBJ2-1 TRBV27 - CASSPDSSYNEQFF
TRBJ1-1 TRBV4-2 - CASSQNSGFMNTEAFF
TRBJ1-6 TRBV10-2 - CASRDTRRGSPLHF
TRBJ2-3 TRBV6-5 TRBD2 CASRLTSGRDTQYF
TRBJ2-7 TRBV5-4 TRBD2 CASSSLAGGRNEQYF
TRBJ1-6 TRBV6-5 TRBD1 CASRNRGTGGSPLHF
TRBJ2-7 TRBV4-1 TRBD2 CASSQDSGLGGYEQYF
TRBJ2-1 TRBV6-5 - CASSPLARGMEFF
TRBJ1-2 TRBV6-1 - CASSERGSFRTRPALYGYTF
TRBJ1-2 TRBV7-2 - CASSGENYGYTF
TRBJ1-2 TRBV6-4 TRBD1 CASSRDSASDGYGYTF
TRBJ2-1 TRBV2 TRBD2 CASSSPGGSDEQFF
TRBJ2-2 TRBV7-3 TRBD2 CASSLNPNLWTSGPTSNTGELFF
TRBJ1-5 TRBV3-1/TRBV3-2 TRBD1 CASSLRQGASQPQHF
TRBJ2-3 TRBV29-1 TRBD2 CSGATSGRGGETDTQYF
TRBJ1-2 TRBV18 - CASSADGLHGYTF
TRBJ1-1 TRBV11-2 - CASSLGYQGKVMNTEAFF
TRBJ1-2 TRBV6-1 - CASSEGGFSGYTF
TRBJ1-2 TRBV6-5 - CASSNGQYYGYTF
TRBJ1-5 TRBV12-3/TRBV12-4 - CASSPRPTVNQHF
TRBJ1-2 TRBV12-3/TRBV12-4 - CASATANYGYTF
TRBJ1-5 TRBV24-1 TRBD1 CATSDLPTRHLRQGNQPQHF
TRBJ1-4 TRBV19 TRBD1 CASSTLVRQGPSEEKLFF
TRBJ1-3 TRBV30 - CALNPEPRVFSGNTIYF
TRBJ1-5 TRBV3-1/TRBV3-2 - CASSPEVGVQPQHF
TRBJ1-2 TRBV15 - CATSRDYRQGEGYGYTF
TRBJ2-2 TRBV19 - CASSPGELFF
TRBJ1-2 TRBV6-4 TRBD1 CASRSQGPPGQGYGYTF
TRBJ2-3 TRBV11-2 TRBD2 CASSLAVDTQYF
TRBJ1-1 TRBV5-5 - CASSFDGDTEAFF
TRBJ1-2 TRBV6-1 - CASSEQGSGYTF
TRBJ1-2 TRBV19 - CASSMRGAYEGYTF
TRBJ1-4 TRBV12-3/TRBV12-4 - CASSLVGVALFF
TRBJ1-6 TRBV6-5 - CASSYHKATSPLHF
TRBJ2-3 TRBV19 TRBD1 CASSTWDSSTDTQYF
TRBJ2-7 TRBV4-2 - CASSQDNRNEQYF
TRBJ1-6 TRBV27 TRBD1 CASSLRQGTVYSPLHF
TRBJ1-3 TRBV3-1/TRBV3-2 - CASSQDPGSGNTIYF
TRBJ1-2 TRBV4-1 TRBD1 CASSPGQVYNYGYTF
TRBJ1-6 TRBV2 - CASTRTGSNNSPLHF
TRBJ2-3 TRBV6-1 - CASSEYRDRMRDTQYF
TRBJ1-1 TRBV19 - CASLSGQNTEAFF
TRBJ2-7 TRBV19 - CASSIAGFYEQYF
TRBJ2-2 TRBV12-3/TRBV12-4 TRBD1 CASSKGQAGELFF
TRBJ2-3 TRBV6-5 - CASSHGLTDTQYF